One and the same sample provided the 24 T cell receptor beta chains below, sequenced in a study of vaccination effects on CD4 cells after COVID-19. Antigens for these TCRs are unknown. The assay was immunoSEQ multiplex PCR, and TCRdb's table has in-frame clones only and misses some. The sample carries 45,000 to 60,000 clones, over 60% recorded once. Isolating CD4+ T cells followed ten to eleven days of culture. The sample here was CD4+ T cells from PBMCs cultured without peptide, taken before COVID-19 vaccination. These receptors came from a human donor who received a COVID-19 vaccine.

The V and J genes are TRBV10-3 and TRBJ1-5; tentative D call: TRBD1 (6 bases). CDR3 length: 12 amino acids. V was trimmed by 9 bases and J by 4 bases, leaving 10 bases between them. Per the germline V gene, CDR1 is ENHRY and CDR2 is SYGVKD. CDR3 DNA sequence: TGTGCCATACGGACAGATAATCAGCCCCAGCATTTT. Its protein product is CAIRTDNQPQHF.

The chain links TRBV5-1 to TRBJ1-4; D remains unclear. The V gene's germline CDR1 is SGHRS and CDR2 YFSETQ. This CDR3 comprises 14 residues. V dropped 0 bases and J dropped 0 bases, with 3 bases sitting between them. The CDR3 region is CASSLAPTNEKLFF. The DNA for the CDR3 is TGCGCCAGCAGCTTGGCACCAACTAATGAAAAACTGTTTTTT.

The CDR3 region has the DNA TGCAGCGTTGAAGGCTCCGGGTGGTTGGTGGTCCATGAGCAGTTCTTC. Translating gives CSVEGSGWLVVHEQFF. The J gene is TRBJ2-1, the V gene TRBV29-1; D gene unclear. The CDR3 has 16 amino acids. Trimming pared 1 base from V and 8 bases from J, leaving 21 bases between. CDR1 and CDR2 (germline): SQVTM, ANQGSEA.

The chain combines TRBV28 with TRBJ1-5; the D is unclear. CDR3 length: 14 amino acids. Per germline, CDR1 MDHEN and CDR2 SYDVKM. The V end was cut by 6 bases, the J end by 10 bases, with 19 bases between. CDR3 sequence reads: CASRLDGLISPQHF. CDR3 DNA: TGTGCCAGCAGGTTGGACGGGCTAATCAGCCCCCAGCATTTT.

CDR3 in amino acids: CASGGGTGHSEQYV. The CDR3 DNA sequence: TGTGCCAGCGGGGGTGGGACAGGGCATAGCGAGCAGTACGTC. The chain links TRBV2 to TRBJ2-7; 9 bases are shared with TRBD1. The CDR3 totals 14 residues. The germline CDR1 and CDR2 sequences are SNHLY and FYNNEI. V shed 8 bases, J shed 6 bases, and the junction held 11 bases outside the gene matches.

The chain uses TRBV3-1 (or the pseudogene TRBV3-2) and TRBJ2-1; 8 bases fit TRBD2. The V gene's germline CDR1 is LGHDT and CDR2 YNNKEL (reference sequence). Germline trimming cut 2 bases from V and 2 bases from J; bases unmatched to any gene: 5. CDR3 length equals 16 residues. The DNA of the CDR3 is TGTGCCAGCAGCCAAATGGGTAGCGGGACCTACAATGAGCAGTTCTTC. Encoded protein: CASSQMGSGTYNEQFF.

Here the CDR3 reads CSGKQGANTEAFF. The CDR3 DNA is TGCAGCGGGAAACAGGGTGCGAACACTGAAGCTTTCTTT. This chain joins TRBV29-1 and TRBJ1-1; D may be TRBD1 (6 bases). Between the trimmed V and J ends, which lost 7 bases and 1 base, there was a span of 13 bases. In germline, CDR1 is SQVTM, CDR2 ANQGSEA. This CDR3 contains 13 residues.

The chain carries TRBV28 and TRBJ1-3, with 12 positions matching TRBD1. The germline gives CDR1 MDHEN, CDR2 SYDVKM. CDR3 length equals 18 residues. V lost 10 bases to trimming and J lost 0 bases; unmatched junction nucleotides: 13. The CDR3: CATWGGTGGPRSGNTIYF. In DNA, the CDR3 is TGTGCCACCTGGGGGGGGACAGGGGGCCCTCGCTCTGGAAACACCATATATTTT.

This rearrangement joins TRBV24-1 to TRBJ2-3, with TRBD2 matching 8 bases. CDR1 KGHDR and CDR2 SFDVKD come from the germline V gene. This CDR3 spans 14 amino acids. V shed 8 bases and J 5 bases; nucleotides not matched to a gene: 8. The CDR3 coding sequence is TGTGCCACCACGGACGGGGGGGCCGAAGATACGCAGTATTTT. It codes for CATTDGGAEDTQYF.

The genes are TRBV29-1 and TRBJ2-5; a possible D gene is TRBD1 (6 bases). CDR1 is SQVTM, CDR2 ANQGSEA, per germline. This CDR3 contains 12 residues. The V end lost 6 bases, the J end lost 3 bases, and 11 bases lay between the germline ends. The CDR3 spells CSVRDIEETQYF. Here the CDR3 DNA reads TGCAGCGTCCGGGACATAGAAGAGACCCAGTACTTC.

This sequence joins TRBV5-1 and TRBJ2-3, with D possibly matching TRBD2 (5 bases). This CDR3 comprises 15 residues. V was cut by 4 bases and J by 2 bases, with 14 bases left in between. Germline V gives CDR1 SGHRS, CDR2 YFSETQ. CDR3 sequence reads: CASSARRGDTDTQYF. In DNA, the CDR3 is TGCGCCAGCAGCGCACGCCGGGGTGACACAGATACGCAGTATTTT.

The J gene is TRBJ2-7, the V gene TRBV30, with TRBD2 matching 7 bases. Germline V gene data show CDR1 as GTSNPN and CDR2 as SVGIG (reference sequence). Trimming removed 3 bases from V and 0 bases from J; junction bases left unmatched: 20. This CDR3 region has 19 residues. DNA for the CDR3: TGTGCCTGGAGCCTCCCTTTGCTAGCGGATTTTGGGGCCTCCTACGAGCAGTACGTC. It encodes CAWSLPLLADFGASYEQYV.

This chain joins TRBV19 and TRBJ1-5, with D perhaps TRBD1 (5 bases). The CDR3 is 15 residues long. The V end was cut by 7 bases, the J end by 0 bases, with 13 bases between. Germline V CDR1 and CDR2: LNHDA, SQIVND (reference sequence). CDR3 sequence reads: CASTNQGGSNQPQHF. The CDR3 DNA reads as TGTGCCAGTACTAACCAGGGCGGTAGCAATCAGCCCCAGCATTTT.

CDR3 DNA sequence: TGTGCCAGCGGGGGCGCTGGGGCCAACGTCCTGACTTTC. This gives the protein CASGGAGANVLTF. This chain uses TRBV2 with TRBJ2-6, with D possibly TRBD1 on 6 matching bases. This CDR3 region has 13 residues. V lost 8 bases to trimming and J lost 2 bases, with 7 bases between them. The germline V gene has CDR1 SNHLY and CDR2 FYNNEI.

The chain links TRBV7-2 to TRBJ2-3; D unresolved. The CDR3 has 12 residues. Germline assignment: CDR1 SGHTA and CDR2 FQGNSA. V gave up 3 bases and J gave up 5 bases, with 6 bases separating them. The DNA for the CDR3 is TGTGCCAGCAGCTTCGCTAGAGATACGCAGTATTTT. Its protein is CASSFARDTQYF. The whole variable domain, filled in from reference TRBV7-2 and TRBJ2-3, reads GAGVSQSPSNKVTEKGKDVELRCDPISGHTALYWYRQSLGQGLEFLIYFQGNSAPDKSGLPSDRFSAERTGGSVSTLTIQRTQQEDSAVYLCASSFARDTQYFGPGTRLTVL.

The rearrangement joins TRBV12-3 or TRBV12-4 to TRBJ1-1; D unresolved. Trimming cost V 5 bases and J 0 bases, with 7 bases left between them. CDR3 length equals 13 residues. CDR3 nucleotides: TGTGCCAGCAGTCCTTTAATGAACACTGAAGCTTTCTTT. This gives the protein CASSPLMNTEAFF.

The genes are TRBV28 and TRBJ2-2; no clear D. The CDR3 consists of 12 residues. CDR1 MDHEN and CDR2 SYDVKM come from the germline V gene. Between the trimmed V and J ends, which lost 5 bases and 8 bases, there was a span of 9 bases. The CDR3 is CASSVGAGELFF. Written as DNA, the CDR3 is TGTGCCAGCAGTGTAGGAGCGGGGGAGCTGTTTTTT. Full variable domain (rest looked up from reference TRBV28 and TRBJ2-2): DVKVTQSSRYLVKRTGEKVFLECVQDMDHENMFWYRQDPGLGLRLIYFSYDVKMKEKGDIPEGYSVSREKKERFSLILESASTNQTSMYLCASSVGAGELFFGEGSRLTVL.

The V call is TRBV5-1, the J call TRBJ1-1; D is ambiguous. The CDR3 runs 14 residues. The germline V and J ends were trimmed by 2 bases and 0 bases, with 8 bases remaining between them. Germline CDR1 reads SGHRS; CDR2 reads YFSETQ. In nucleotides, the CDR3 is TGCGCCAGCAGCTTCCAAGGGATGAACACTGAAGCTTTCTTT. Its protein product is CASSFQGMNTEAFF.

CDR3 protein: CASRDRGRNEKLFF. Here the CDR3 DNA reads TGTGCCAGTAGGGACCGCGGACGCAATGAAAAACTGTTTTTT. The chain couples TRBV19 to TRBJ1-4; D is unresolved. The CDR3 is 14 residues long. V was cut by 6 bases and J by 5 bases, with 13 bases left in between. In germline, CDR1 is LNHDA, CDR2 SQIVND (reference sequence).

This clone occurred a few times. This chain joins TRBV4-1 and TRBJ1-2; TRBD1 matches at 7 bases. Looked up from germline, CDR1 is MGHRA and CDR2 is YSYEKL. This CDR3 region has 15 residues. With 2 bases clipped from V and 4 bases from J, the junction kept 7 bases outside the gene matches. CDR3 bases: TGCGCCAGCAGCCAACCGGACAGGCCCCTCTATGGCTACACCTTC. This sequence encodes CASSQPDRPLYGYTF.

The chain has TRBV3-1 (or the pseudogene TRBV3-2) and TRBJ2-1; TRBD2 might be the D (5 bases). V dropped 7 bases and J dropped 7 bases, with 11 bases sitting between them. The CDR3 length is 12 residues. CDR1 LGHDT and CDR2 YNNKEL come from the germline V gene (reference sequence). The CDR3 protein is CASTRTGNEQFF. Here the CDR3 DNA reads TGTGCCAGCACCCGGACGGGAAATGAGCAGTTCTTC.

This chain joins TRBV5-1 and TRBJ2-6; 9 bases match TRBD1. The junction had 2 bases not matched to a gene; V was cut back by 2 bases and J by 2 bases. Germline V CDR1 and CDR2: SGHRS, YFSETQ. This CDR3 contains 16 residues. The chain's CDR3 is CASSFRDRAGANVLTF. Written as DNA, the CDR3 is TGCGCCAGCAGCTTCCGGGACAGGGCTGGGGCCAACGTCCTGACTTTC.

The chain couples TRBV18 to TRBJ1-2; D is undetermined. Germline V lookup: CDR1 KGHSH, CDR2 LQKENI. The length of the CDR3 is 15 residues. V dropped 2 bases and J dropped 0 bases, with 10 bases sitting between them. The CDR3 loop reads CASSPGLLANYGYTF. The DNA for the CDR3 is TGTGCCAGCTCACCAGGGTTACTAGCTAACTATGGCTACACCTTC. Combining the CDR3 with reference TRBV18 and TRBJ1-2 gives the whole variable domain NAGVMQNPRHLVRRRGQEARLRCSPMKGHSHVYWYRQLPEEGLKFMVYLQKENIIDESGMPKERFSAEFPKEGPSILRIQQVVRGDSAAYFCASSPGLLANYGYTFGSGTRLTVV.

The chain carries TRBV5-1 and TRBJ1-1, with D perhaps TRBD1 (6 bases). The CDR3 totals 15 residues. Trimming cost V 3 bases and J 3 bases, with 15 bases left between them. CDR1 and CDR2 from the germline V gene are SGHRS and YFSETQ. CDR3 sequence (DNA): TGCGCCAGCAGCTCCCTCCGGGGGGGCCACACTGAAGCTTTCTTT. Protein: CASSSLRGGHTEAFF.